This T cell receptor (beta chain) appears in the sequencing data of a study of technical replicates of blood from a few donors. The method was immunoSEQ multiplex PCR; TCRdb's version includes in-frame clones alone and lacks a portion of them. The table shows 75,000 to 100,000 clones, with 90% to 95% occurring only once. The material sequenced was T cells isolated from PBMCs. This TCR derives from a human donor in good health.

The chain's CDR3 is CASSLVSGGRAVYEQYF. The CDR3 DNA reads as TGTGCCAGCAGCTTAGTTTCGGGGGGGAGGGCCGTCTACGAGCAGTACTTC. The V and J genes are TRBV7-6 and TRBJ2-7; 8 bases agree with TRBD2. J lost 3 bases, V lost 1 base, and 11 bases had no gene match. Germline-derived CDR1 and CDR2 are SGHVS and FNYEAQ. The CDR3 extends over 17 amino acids.